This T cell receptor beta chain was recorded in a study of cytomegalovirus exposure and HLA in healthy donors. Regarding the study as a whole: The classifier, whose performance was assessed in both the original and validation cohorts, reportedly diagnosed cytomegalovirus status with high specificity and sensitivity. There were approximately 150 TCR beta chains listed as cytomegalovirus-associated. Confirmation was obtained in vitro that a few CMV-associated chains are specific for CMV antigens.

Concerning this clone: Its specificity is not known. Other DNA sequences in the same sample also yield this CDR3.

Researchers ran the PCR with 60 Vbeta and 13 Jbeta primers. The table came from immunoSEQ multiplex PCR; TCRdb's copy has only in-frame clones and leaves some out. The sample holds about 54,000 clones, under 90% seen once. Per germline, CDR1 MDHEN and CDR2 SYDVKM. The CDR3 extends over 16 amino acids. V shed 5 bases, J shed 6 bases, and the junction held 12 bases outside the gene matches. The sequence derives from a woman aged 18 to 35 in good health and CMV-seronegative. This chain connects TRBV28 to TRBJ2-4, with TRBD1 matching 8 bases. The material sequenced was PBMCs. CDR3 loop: CASSPPAAQGVNIQYF. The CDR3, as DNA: TGTGCCAGCAGTCCCCCAGCGGCACAGGGGGTAAACATTCAGTACTTC.